This T cell receptor beta chain came from a study of T cells in Graves' hyperthyroidism and ophthalmopathy. Germline V gives CDR1 MNHNS, CDR2 SASEGT. This CDR3 region has 13 residues. With 10 bases removed from V and 0 bases from J, the gap between germline ends came to 12 bases. Many counts were recorded for this clonotype. Antigen unknown. Uncontrolled infections, other autoimmune diseases, pregnancy or lactation led to exclusion of patients. Clinical symptoms, serum thyroxine and TRAb, thyroid ultrasound and orbital computed tomography together formed the diagnostic basis. Findings of the study overall: Most clonotypes that expanded in the thyroid above 0.001 also showed up in blood.

RNA transcripts yielded amplified TCR beta CDR3 regions. HTBI primers drove first-round RT-PCR of the TCR CDR3. TCRdb called the multiplex PCR reads again in MiXCR, with one record for every CDR3 protein. This table holds 550,000 to 700,000 distinct CDR3 sequences, about half found once. This TCR was recovered from an adult woman with Graves' disease, either hyperthyroidism or ophthalmopathy (not recorded which). The specimen was peripheral blood or thyroid tissue (not recorded which). J is TRBJ2-5 and V is TRBV6-1; D perhaps matches TRBD1 (6 bases). CDR3 residues: CATRRGYQETQYF. CDR3 bases: TGTGCCACCAGAAGGGGGTACCAAGAGACCCAGTACTTC.